This TCR beta chain was found in a study of blood T cell repertoires in COVID-19. Background on the study: COVID-19 samples from acute and convalescent phases originated in the United States, Italy and Spain.

The assay was immunoSEQ multiplex PCR, and TCRdb's table has in-frame clones only and misses some. The sample holds 330,000 or so clones, more than 70% seen once. Germline lookup yields CDR1 LGHNT and CDR2 FRNRAP. Trimming took 0 bases from V and 5 from J; bases not matched to a gene: 20. CDR3 length equals 21 residues. Sequenced input: PBMCs or T cells enriched from blood (not recorded which). This receptor was identified in a woman aged 30 to 39 who had been exposed to COVID-19. V is TRBV12-5 and J is TRBJ2-1; 9 positions agree with TRBD2. The CDR3 sequence is CASGLVLPLAGQGGSDNEQFF. The CDR3, as DNA: TGTGCTAGTGGTTTGGTACTCCCCCTAGCGGGACAAGGCGGTTCGGACAATGAGCAGTTCTTC.